This T cell receptor beta chain is from a study of blood T cell repertoires in COVID-19. On the study more broadly: Donors in the United States, Italy and Spain gave samples during acute or convalescent COVID-19. The analysed material was cDNA or gDNA that came from T cells, B-cell-depleted T cells, or PBMCs.

In the original workflow: Quantification of nucleated cells was approximated via reference gene primer amplification. The data were produced by immunoSEQ multiplex PCR, yet TCRdb's version contains in-frame clones alone and is incomplete. For V, J and clone size, that table is used; D and trimming come from the DNA. This table holds some 190,000 clones, around 89% found once. The receptor comes from a human donor in a cohort sampled during active COVID-19. Input material: peripheral blood.

In nucleotides, the CDR3 is TGTGCCAGCAGTTCCCAGGGTTATGAGCAGTTCTTC. As protein: CASSSQGYEQFF. The V and J genes are TRBV6-2 or TRBV6-3 and TRBJ2-1; tentatively, D is TRBD1 (5 bases). The germline CDR1 and CDR2 sequences are MNHEY and SVGEGT. The length of the CDR3 is 12 residues. V was cut by 4 bases and J by 8 bases, with 9 bases left in between.